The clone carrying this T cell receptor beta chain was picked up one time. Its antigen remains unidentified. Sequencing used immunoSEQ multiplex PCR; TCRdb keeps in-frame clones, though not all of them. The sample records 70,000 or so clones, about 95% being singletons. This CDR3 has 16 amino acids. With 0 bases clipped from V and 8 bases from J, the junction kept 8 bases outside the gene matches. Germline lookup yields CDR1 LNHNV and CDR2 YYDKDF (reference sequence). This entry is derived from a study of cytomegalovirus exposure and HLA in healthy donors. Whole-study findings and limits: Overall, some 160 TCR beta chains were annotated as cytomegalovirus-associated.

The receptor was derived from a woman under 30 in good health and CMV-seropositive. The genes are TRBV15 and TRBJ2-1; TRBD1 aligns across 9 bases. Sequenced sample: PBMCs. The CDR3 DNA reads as TGTGCCACCAGCAGAGATGGGGGGACAGGGACGGATGAGCAGTTCTTC. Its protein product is CATSRDGGTGTDEQFF.